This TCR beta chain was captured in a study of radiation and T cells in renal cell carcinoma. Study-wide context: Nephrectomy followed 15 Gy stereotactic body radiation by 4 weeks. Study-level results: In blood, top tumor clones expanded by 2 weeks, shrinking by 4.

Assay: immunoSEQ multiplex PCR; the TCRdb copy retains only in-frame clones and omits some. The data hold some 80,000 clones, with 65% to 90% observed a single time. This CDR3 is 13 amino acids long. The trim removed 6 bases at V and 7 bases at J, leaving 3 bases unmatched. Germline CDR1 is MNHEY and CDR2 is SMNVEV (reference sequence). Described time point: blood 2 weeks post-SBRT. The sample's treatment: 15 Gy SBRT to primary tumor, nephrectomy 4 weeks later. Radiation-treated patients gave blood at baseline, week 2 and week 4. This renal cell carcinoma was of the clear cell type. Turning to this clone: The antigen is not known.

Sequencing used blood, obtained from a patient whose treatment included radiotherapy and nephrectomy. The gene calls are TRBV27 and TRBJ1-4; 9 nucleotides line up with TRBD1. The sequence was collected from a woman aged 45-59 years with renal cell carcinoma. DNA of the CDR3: TGTGCCAGCAGAGGACAGGGGAGTGAAAAACTGTTTTTT. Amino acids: CASRGQGSEKLFF.